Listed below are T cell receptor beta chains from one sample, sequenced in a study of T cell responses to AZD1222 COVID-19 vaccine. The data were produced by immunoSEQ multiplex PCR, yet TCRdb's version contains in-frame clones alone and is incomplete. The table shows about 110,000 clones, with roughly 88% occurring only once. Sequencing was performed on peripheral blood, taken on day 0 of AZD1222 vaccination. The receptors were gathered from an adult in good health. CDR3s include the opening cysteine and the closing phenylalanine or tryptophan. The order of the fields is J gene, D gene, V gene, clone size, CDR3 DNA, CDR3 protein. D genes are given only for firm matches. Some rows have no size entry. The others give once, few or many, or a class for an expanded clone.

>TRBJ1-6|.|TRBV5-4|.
TGTGCCAGCAGCATGGACGGCCGTCAGGGTTCACCCCTCCACTTT
CASSMDGRQGSPLHF
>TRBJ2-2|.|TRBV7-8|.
TGTGCCAGCAGCTTACTCTATAGCGGAGCCGGGGAGCTGTTTTTT
CASSLLYSGAGELFF
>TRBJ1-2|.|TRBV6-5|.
TGTGCCAGCAGTTCCCTAGGGGGGGGCTACACCTTC
CASSSLGGGYTF
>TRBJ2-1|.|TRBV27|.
TGTGCCAGCAGTTTATTGTCGAGCTCCTACAATGAGCAGTTCTTC
CASSLLSSSYNEQFF
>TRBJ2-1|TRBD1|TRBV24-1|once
TGTGCCACCAGTGATTGGGGACAGGGCTATGAGCAGTTCTTC
CATSDWGQGYEQFF
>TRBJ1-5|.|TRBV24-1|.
TGTGCCACCAGTGAAGGGACTGCAAGGCCTTATCAGCCCCAGCATTTT
CATSEGTARPYQPQHF
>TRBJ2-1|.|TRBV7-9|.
TGTGCCAGCAGCTCCAATGAGCAGTTCTTC
CASSSNEQFF
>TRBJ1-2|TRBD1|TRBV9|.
TGTGCCAGCAGCGTAGAGGCAGGGGGGTTCTATGGCTACACCTTC
CASSVEAGGFYGYTF
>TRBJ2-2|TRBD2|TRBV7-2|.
TGTGCCAGCAGCCAAAGACTAGCGGTGGGAGGCGGGGAGCTGTTTTTT
CASSQRLAVGGGELFF
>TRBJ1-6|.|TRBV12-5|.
TGTGCTAGTGGAGTCTTACGGACGGGGAATTCACCCCTCCACTTT
CASGVLRTGNSPLHF
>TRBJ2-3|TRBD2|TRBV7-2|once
TGTGCCAGCAGCTTAGGAGGGACTAGCGGGAGGAAGCAGTATTTT
CASSLGGTSGRKQYF
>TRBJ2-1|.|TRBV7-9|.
TGTGCCAGCAGCCCGGACCGAAATTACAATGAGCAGTTCTTC
CASSPDRNYNEQFF
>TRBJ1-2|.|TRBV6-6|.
TGTGCCAGCAGTTACTCGCCAGCCAGCTTTGTCTTC
CASSYSPASFVF
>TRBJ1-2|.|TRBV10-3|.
TGTGCCATCCTGGGGGGGGTTCCCATCTATGGCTACACCTTC
CAILGGVPIYGYTF
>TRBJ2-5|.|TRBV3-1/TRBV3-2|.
TGTGCCAGCAGCCAAGATCTGGGGCAGGGCGAGCAGACCCAGTACTTC
CASSQDLGQGEQTQYF
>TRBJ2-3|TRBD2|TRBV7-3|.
TGTGCCAGCAGCTCAAGGTCCCTAGCGGGAGCCGATACGCAGTATTTT
CASSSRSLAGADTQYF
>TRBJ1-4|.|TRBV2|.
TGTGCCAGCGGGGGGATTAATGAAAAACTGTTTTTT
CASGGINEKLFF
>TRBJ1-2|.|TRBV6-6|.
TGTGCCACAGGAAGTCAGGGGCTTTGGGGCTACACCTTC
CATGSQGLWGYTF
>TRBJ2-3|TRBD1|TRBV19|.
TGTGCCAGCCACAGGGGAAGTACAGATACGCAGTATTTT
CASHRGSTDTQYF
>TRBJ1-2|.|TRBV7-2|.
TGTGCCAGCAGCGCCCAGGGTAATCAAGTCTATGGCTACACCTTC
CASSAQGNQVYGYTF
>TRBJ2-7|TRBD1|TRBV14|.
TGTGCCAGCAGCCAACGACAGGGTTGGGCCGAGCAGTACTTC
CASSQRQGWAEQYF
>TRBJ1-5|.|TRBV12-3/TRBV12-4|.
TGTGCCAGCAGTTCCAGTAAGAATCAGCCCCAGCATTTT
CASSSSKNQPQHF
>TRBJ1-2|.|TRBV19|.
TGTGCCAGTAGTATCTGGAGGGTCAGCTATGGCTACACCTTC
CASSIWRVSYGYTF
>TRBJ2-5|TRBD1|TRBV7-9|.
TGTGCCAGCAGCCCCGGGACAGGCTCTACTCTAAAAGAGACCCAGTACTTC
CASSPGTGSTLKETQYF
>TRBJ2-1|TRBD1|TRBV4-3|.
TGCGCCAGCAGCCAAGAGAGCCCCGCAGGGGGATCCTACAATGAGCAGTTCTTC
CASSQESPAGGSYNEQFF
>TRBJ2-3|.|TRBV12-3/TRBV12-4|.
TGTGCCAGCAGTTCCCCGGGAGCGCAGTATTTT
CASSSPGAQYF
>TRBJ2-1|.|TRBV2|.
TGTGCCAGCTTATTGCCGGACACAAACAACGGTGAGCAGTTCTTC
CASLLPDTNNGEQFF
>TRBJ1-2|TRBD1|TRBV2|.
TGTGCCAGCACCGGACAGGTGAACTATGGCTACACCTTC
CASTGQVNYGYTF
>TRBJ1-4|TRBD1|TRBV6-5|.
TGTGCCAGCAGTTACTCGGGACAGTCTAGGGAAAAACTGTTTTTT
CASSYSGQSREKLFF
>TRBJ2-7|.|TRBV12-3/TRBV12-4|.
TGTGCCAGCACCCTTGCTCCCCATAACGAGCAGTACTTC
CASTLAPHNEQYF
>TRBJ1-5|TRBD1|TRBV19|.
TGTGCCAGTAGTACTGGGACAGCGAGGGGAAGCAATCAGCCCCAGCATTTT
CASSTGTARGSNQPQHF
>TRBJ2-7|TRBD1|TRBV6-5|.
TGTGCCAGCAGTAACCGGGACAGGATTCCCTACGAGCAGTACTTC
CASSNRDRIPYEQYF
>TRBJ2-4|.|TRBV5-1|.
TGCGCCAGCAGTCATTCGTGGACAGACAAAAACATTCAGTACTTC
CASSHSWTDKNIQYF
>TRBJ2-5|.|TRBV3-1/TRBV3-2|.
TGTGCCAGCAGCCAAGTAGGTTCTGTCGAGTACTTC
CASSQVGSVEYF
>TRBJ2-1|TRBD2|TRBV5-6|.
TGTGCCAGCAGCTGGTTGGCTAGCGGGAGCTACAATGAGCAGTTCTTC
CASSWLASGSYNEQFF
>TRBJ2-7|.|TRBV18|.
TGTGCCAGCTCACCAGGAGGGCTAGCAGGTCGGGAGCAGTACTTC
CASSPGGLAGREQYF